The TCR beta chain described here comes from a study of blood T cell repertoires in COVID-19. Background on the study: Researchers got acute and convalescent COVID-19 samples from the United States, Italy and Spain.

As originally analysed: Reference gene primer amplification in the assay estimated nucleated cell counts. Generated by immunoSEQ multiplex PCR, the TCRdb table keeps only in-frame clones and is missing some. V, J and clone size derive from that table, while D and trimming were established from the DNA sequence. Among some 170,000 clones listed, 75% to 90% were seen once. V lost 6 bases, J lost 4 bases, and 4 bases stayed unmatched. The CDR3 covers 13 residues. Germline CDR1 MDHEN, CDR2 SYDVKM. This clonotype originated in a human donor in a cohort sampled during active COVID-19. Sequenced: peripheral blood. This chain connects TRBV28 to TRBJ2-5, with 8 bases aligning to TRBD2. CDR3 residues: CASSSGGVETQYF. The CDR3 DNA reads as TGTGCCAGCAGCTCGGGGGGGGTAGAGACCCAGTACTTC. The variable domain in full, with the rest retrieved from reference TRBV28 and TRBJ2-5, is DVKVTQSSRYLVKRTGEKVFLECVQDMDHENMFWYRQDPGLGLRLIYFSYDVKMKEKGDIPEGYSVSREKKERFSLILESASTNQTSMYLCASSSGGVETQYFGPGTRLLVL.